The T cell receptor (beta chain) under discussion was sequenced for a study of shared clonotypes between healthy human individuals. At the level of the study: The donor pool was made up of a couple of women and three men aged 18 to 49.

Turning to this clone: What it recognizes is unknown.

Naive CD8 cells were CD45RO-negative, positively selected for CCR7, excluding terminally differentiated effector memory CD45RA+ cells. Study-wide results and caveats: Generation probabilities were higher for clonotypes shared across all four sorted-subset donors than for unshared ones. Memory subsets had estimated richness that was generally smaller than that of naive subsets.

This CDR3 contains 18 residues. CDR1 is MDHEN, CDR2 SYDVKM, per germline. Trimming pared 5 bases from V and 0 bases from J, leaving 22 bases between. Investigators spread the genomic DNA of each subset evenly over several immunoSEQ plates. Clones were sequenced by immunoSEQ multiplex PCR, and TCRdb holds only the in-frame ones, with some missing. The repertoire holds about 2,100,000 clones, with more than 85% as singletons. This clonotype was obtained from a man between 18 and 35 years old in good health. Some clones in this sample may be carry-over from other donors' samples. V gene TRBV28 combines with J gene TRBJ1-1; possible D gene TRBD1, 5 bases. Source material: naive CD8+ T cells from PBMCs. CDR3 bases: TGTGCCAGCAGTATTACGTACTTGAAGACAGACATGAACACTGAAGCTTTCTTT. This gives the protein CASSITYLKTDMNTEAFF.